This is a list of T cell receptor beta chains from one sample in a study of cytomegalovirus exposure and HLA in healthy donors. Libraries were prepared by immunoSEQ multiplex PCR; TCRdb keeps only in-frame clonotypes and omits some of them. The table has roughly 73,000 clones, about 94% seen once. Sequenced sample: PBMCs. These receptors were collected from a man aged 18 to 29 in good health and CMV-seropositive. The CDR3 runs from the conserved cysteine through the conserved F or W. D genes are given only for firm matches. A clone size is listed for some rows: how often the clone was seen (once, few, many), or a class if it is expanded.

>TRBJ1-2|TRBV5-1|TRBD1|-
TGCGCCAGCAGCCAAAGTCAGGGGGACTACACCTTC
CASSQSQGDYTF
>TRBJ1-5|TRBV9|-|-
TGTGCCAGCAGCGTAGCTGAGGGTCTGTTCCACAATCAGCCCCAGCATTTT
CASSVAEGLFHNQPQHF
>TRBJ1-5|TRBV5-6|TRBD1|few
TGTGCCAGCAGTGGAAGAGGGACAGGCGTCCATAGCAATCAGCCCCAGCATTTT
CASSGRGTGVHSNQPQHF
>TRBJ1-2|TRBV5-1|TRBD1|-
TGCGCCAGCAGCAAGGACAGGGGGCGCGGCTATGGCTACACCTTC
CASSKDRGRGYGYTF
>TRBJ2-7|TRBV28|-|-
TGTGCCAGCAGTTTAGCGGGGGCGGGAGAGGGAGGATTAGCCTACGAGCAGTACTTC
CASSLAGAGEGGLAYEQYF
>TRBJ2-1|TRBV11-2|-|-
TGTGCCAGCAGACCCTGGGGGGACGGAGGGCTAGGAAATGAGCAGTTCTTC
CASRPWGDGGLGNEQFF
>TRBJ2-7|TRBV11-3|TRBD1|-
TGTGCCAGCAGCCATCCCCGGACAGGGGAAGCCTACGAGCAGTACTTC
CASSHPRTGEAYEQYF
>TRBJ2-1|TRBV11-2|TRBD1|-
TGTGCCAGCAGCTTAGAGTTACAGGGGGCCAACAATGAGCAGTTCTTC
CASSLELQGANNEQFF
>TRBJ2-3|TRBV29-1|TRBD2|-
TGCAGCGGGGGGACTAGTTCGGTCGGAGATACGCAGTATTTT
CSGGTSSVGDTQYF
>TRBJ1-6|TRBV4-1|-|-
TGCGCCAGCAGCCAAGATGTCGGTAGAAATTCACCCCTCCACTTT
CASSQDVGRNSPLHF
>TRBJ2-1|TRBV6-5|TRBD2|-
TGTGCCAGCAGCCTAGCGGGAGGGGAATACAATGAGCAGTTCTTC
CASSLAGGEYNEQFF
>TRBJ2-1|TRBV5-1|-|-
TGCGCCAGCAGTCCACAGGGAGACAATGAGCAGTTCTTC
CASSPQGDNEQFF
>TRBJ2-1|TRBV4-1|-|-
TGCGCCAGCAGCCAACCCCTCGGGGCAGGGGGGTACAATGAGCAGTTCTTC
CASSQPLGAGGYNEQFF
>TRBJ1-1|TRBV12-5|TRBD1|-
TGTGCTAGTGCCTTGAGTAACAGGGGCACTGAAGCTTTCTTT
CASALSNRGTEAFF
>TRBJ2-7|TRBV7-2|-|-
TGTGCCAGCAGCGCTAGCTCCTACGAGCAGTACTTC
CASSASSYEQYF
>TRBJ1-3|TRBV30|-|-
TGTGCCGGGGCCTGGGGTAACTCTGGAAACACCATATATTTT
CAGAWGNSGNTIYF
>TRBJ2-3|TRBV27|-|-
TGTGCCAGCAGTTTATTGGGAGGCACAGATACGCAGTATTTT
CASSLLGGTDTQYF
>TRBJ1-2|TRBV6-5|TRBD1|-
TGTGCCAGCGGTTCACCGGGACAGCCTAACTATGGCTACACCTTC
CASGSPGQPNYGYTF
>TRBJ1-1|TRBV10-3|-|-
TGTGCCATCAGTGAGGGAGATTTGAACACTGAAGCTTTCTTT
CAISEGDLNTEAFF
>TRBJ1-4|TRBV2|-|-
TGTGCCAGCAAGCGGGGGCGGAATGAAAAACTGTTTTTT
CASKRGRNEKLFF
>TRBJ2-7|TRBV5-1|-|few
TGCGCCAGCAGCTTGGACTCGATCTACGAGCAGTACTTC
CASSLDSIYEQYF
>TRBJ1-2|TRBV29-1|-|-
TGCAGCGATACCAGGGGCCCGAACTATGGCTACACCTTC
CSDTRGPNYGYTF
>TRBJ2-2|TRBV21-1|-|-
TGTGCCAGCAGCGGTCACTGTGACACCGGGGAGCTGTTTTTT
CASSGHCDTGELFF
>TRBJ1-3|TRBV9|-|-
TGTGCCAGCAGCCCAGGGGCCTTTCCAGGAAACACCATATATTTT
CASSPGAFPGNTIYF
>TRBJ1-3|TRBV30|-|-
TGTGCCTGGAGACCCCCCCCTACAGGGATCTCTGGAAACACCATATATTTT
CAWRPPPTGISGNTIYF
>TRBJ2-1|TRBV7-3|TRBD2|-
TGTGCCAGCAGCCCCCAACTAGCGGGAGGGTCAAATGAGCAGTTCTTC
CASSPQLAGGSNEQFF
>TRBJ1-3|TRBV6-1|-|-
TGTGCCAGCAGTGAGATGGGGGCCTACTCTGGAAACACCATATATTTT
CASSEMGAYSGNTIYF
>TRBJ2-7|TRBV6-5|-|-
TGTGCCAGCAGTTACGGAATCGGACAGTCTATCGAGCAGTACTTC
CASSYGIGQSIEQYF
>TRBJ2-7|TRBV5-4|TRBD1|-
TGTGCCAGCACTTTAGGACAGGGGTCCACCGAGCAGTACTTC
CASTLGQGSTEQYF
>TRBJ2-2|TRBV7-9|-|-
TGTGCCAGCAGCTTGCAGGGGTACGGGGAGCTGTTTTTT
CASSLQGYGELFF
>TRBJ2-7|TRBV28|-|-
TGTGCCAGCAGTTCCACCGCAGGCTACGAGCAGTACTTC
CASSSTAGYEQYF
>TRBJ1-5|TRBV28|TRBD1|-
TGTGCCAGCAGTTTAATACAGGGGATTCAGCCCCAGCATTTT
CASSLIQGIQPQHF
>TRBJ2-3|TRBV19|-|-
TGTGCCAGTAGTGTCGAGGGAGGGGGAGATACGCAGTATTTT
CASSVEGGGDTQYF
>TRBJ1-5|TRBV6-6|-|-
TGTGCCAGCACCCCGGGGGGGGGTAATCAGCCCCAGCATTTT
CASTPGGGNQPQHF
>TRBJ2-1|TRBV7-8|TRBD2|-
TGTGCCAGCAGCTCTCCGGGCGGGAGTCGCTTCGGGTACAATGAGCAGTTCTTC
CASSSPGGSRFGYNEQFF
>TRBJ2-7|TRBV10-2|-|-
TGCGCCAGCAGTAGGCCAGGGAACTCCTACGAGCAGTACTTC
CASSRPGNSYEQYF
>TRBJ2-7|TRBV4-1|TRBD2|once
TGCGCCAGCAGCCAAGGGGTTGCGGGAGCCGCCTACGAGCAGTACTTC
CASSQGVAGAAYEQYF
>TRBJ2-5|TRBV13|-|-
TGTGCCAGCGCCTCGGCGGGAGAGACCCAGTACTTC
CASASAGETQYF
>TRBJ2-1|TRBV6-1|-|-
TGTGCCAGCAGTGGGCAGGGGGGCAATGAGCAGTTCTTC
CASSGQGGNEQFF
>TRBJ1-1|TRBV27|-|-
TGTGCCAGCAGGGGAATCGGGGCTGAAGCTTTCTTT
CASRGIGAEAFF
>TRBJ2-4|TRBV11-3|-|once
TGTGCCAGCAGCTTAGGGTTATCGGCGGGCCTAGCCAAAAACATTCAGTACTTC
CASSLGLSAGLAKNIQYF
>TRBJ2-5|TRBV27|-|once
TGTGCCAGCAGTCCCTTCGAGGGGGGGCAAGAGACCCAGTACTTC
CASSPFEGGQETQYF
>TRBJ1-1|TRBV28|-|-
TGTGCCAGCAGTTCGGAGGGTGACTATGGGGTAGCTGAAGCTTTCTTT
CASSSEGDYGVAEAFF
>TRBJ2-5|TRBV19|-|-
TGTGCCAGTAGGGGCTCGGGCAGGGGACATGAAGAGACCCAGTACTTC
CASRGSGRGHEETQYF
>TRBJ1-5|TRBV10-3|-|-
TGTGCCATCAGTGAGTCGTGGGGGCCGGGGTATAGCAATCAGCCCCAGCATTTT
CAISESWGPGYSNQPQHF
>TRBJ2-7|TRBV13|TRBD1|-
TGTGCCAGCAGCTTTGGACAGGGGTACGAGCAGTACTTC
CASSFGQGYEQYF
>TRBJ2-7|TRBV28|-|-
TGTGCCAGCAGACACATCAGGGGGGTTAACTACGAGCAGTACTTC
CASRHIRGVNYEQYF